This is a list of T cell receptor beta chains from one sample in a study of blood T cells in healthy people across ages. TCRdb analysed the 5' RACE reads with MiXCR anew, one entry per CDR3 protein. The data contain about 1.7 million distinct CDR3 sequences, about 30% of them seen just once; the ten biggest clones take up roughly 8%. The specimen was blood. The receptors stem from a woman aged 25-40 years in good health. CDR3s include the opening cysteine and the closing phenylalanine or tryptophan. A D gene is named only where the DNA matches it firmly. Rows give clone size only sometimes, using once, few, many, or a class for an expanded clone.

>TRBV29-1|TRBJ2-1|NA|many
TGCAGCGTTGAATTACCGCGCGGGCAGTTCTTC
CSVELPRGQFF
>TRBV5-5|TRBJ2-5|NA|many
TGTGCCAGCAGCCTGGGACTTGGCGGCGAGACCCAGTACTTC
CASSLGLGGETQYF
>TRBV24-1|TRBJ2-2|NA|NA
TGTGCCACCAGTGATTACATAATGGGCACCGGGGAGCTGTTTTTT
CATSDYIMGTGELFF
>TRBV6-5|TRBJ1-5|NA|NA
TGTGCCAACAGTTACTCTCGGGGTCTCGGGGAGCCCCAGCATTTT
CANSYSRGLGEPQHF
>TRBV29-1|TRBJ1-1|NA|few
TGCAGCGTTGATAAGGTGGGAAGCACTGAAGCTTTCTTT
CSVDKVGSTEAFF
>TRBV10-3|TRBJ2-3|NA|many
TGTGCCATCAGTGAGTTCGTCACAGATACGCAGTATTTT
CAISEFVTDTQYF
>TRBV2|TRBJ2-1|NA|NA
TGTGCCAGCTGTGACTCCGACTACAATGAGCAGTTCTTC
CASCDSDYNEQFF
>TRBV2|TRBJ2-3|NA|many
TGTGCCAGCAGCGAAGGGGGGGGCACAGATACGCAGTATTTT
CASSEGGGTDTQYF
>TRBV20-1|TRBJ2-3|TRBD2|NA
TGCAGTGCGCCTCCGGGGGGAGCGAGCACAGATACGCAGTATTTT
CSAPPGGASTDTQYF
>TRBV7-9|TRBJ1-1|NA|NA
TGTGCCAGCAGCCCGGTGGGGGACCGGAGCACTGAAGCTTTCTTT
CASSPVGDRSTEAFF
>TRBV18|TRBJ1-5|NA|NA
TGTGCCAGCTCACAAGGCGGCCAGGGCAATCAGCCCCAGCATTTT
CASSQGGQGNQPQHF
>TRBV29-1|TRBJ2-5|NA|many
TGCAGCGTTCCTAAGCTAGGGAGAGAGACCCAGTACTTC
CSVPKLGRETQYF
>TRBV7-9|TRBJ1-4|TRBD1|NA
TGTGCCAGCAGGCGCACGGGACAGGTTGAAAAACTGTTTTTT
CASRRTGQVEKLFF
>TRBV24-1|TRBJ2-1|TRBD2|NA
TGTGCCACCTCGACCGGGACTAGCGAGTTCAATGAGCAGTTCTTC
CATSTGTSEFNEQFF
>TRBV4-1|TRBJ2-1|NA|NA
TGCGCCAGCAGCCAGCAGGGGTCTGGGATCTACAATGAGCAGTTCTTC
CASSQQGSGIYNEQFF
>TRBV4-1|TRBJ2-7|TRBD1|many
TGCGCCAGCAGCCCGAAGGGGACAGGGCTCTTGTACTTC
CASSPKGTGLLYF
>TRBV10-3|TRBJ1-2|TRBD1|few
TGTGCCATCAGTGACCGGGACAGGGTTTCCTATGGCTACACCTTC
CAISDRDRVSYGYTF
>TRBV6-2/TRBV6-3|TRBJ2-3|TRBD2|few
TGTGCCAGCAGTTACTCCGGGACTAGCGGGAGAAGCACAGATACGCAGTATTTT
CASSYSGTSGRSTDTQYF
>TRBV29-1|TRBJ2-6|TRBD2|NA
TGCAGCGTTGCCCCGGGAGGGACTGGGGCCAACGTCCTGACTTTC
CSVAPGGTGANVLTF
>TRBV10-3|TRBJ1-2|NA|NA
TGTGCCATCAGTGAGTTTCCGACGGGTTATGGCTACACCTTC
CAISEFPTGYGYTF
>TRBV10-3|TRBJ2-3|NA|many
TGTGCCATTATGCGCGGGCGCGATGACCAAGATACGCAGTATTTT
CAIMRGRDDQDTQYF
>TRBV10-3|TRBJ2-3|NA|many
TGTGCCATCAGTGAGTTCCAGGTTGACGATACGCAGTATTTT
CAISEFQVDDTQYF
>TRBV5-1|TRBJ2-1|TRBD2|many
TGCGCCAGCAGCTCGCTAGCGGCTAGCTCCTACAATGAGCAGTTCTTC
CASSSLAASSYNEQFF
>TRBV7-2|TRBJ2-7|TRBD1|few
TGTGCCAGCAGCCCCGACGGGACAGGGGAAACCTACGAGCAGTACTTC
CASSPDGTGETYEQYF
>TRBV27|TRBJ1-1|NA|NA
TGCTCGTCCATGACCTTGAACACTGAAGCTTTCTTT
CSSMTLNTEAFF
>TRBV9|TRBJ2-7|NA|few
TGTGCCAGCAGCGAAGGGGCCACAGACTACGAGCAGTACTTC
CASSEGATDYEQYF
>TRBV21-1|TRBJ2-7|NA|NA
TGTGCCAGCAGCAAAGCGGAAGCGGGAGGGTTCTACGAGCTGTACTTC
CASSKAEAGGFYELYF
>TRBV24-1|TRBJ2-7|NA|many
TGTGCCACCAGTGATTGGTGGGCCGGAGACAACTACGAGCAGTACTTC
CATSDWWAGDNYEQYF
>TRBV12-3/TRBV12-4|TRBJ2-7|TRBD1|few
TGTGCCAGCAAACCCGGGACAGGGGCCGTAACAAACGGGCAGTACTTC
CASKPGTGAVTNGQYF
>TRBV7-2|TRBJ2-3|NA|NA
TGTGCCAGCAGCTCCCAGCATGGGGATACGCAGTATTTT
CASSSQHGDTQYF
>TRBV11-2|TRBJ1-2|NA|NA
TGTGCCAGCAGCTCCCCGAATCAGGGGAACGGCTACACCTTC
CASSSPNQGNGYTF
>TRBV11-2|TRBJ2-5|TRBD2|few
TGTGCCAGCAGCTTAGAGGGCGGGAGTGGAGAGACCCAGTACTTC
CASSLEGGSGETQYF
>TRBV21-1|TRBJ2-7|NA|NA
TGTGCCAGCGGACGTCTCGAATGTAGGGGGCTCAGAGCGGGAGGCCTCTCCTACGAGCAGTACTTC
CASGRLECRGLRAGGLSYEQYF
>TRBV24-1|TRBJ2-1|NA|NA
TGTGCCACCAGTGATGGGGGGACTTACAATGAGCAGTTCTTC
CATSDGGTYNEQFF
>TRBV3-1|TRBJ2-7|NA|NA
TGTGCCAGCAGCCCCGTCCCGGGGTTACCGGGGGAGCAGTACTTC
CASSPVPGLPGEQYF
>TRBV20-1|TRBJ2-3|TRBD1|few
TGCAGTGCTGGCCCTCAGGACAGGGATGGTTCAGATACGCAGTATTTT
CSAGPQDRDGSDTQYF
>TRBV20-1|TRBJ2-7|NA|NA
TGCAGTGCCGAAGTTCGGGACAAGTCCTACGAGCAGTACTTC
CSAEVRDKSYEQYF
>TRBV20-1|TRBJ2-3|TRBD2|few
TGCGGTGCTAGAGTAGCCAGCGGGGGGTTCACAGATACGCGGTATTTT
CGARVASGGFTDTRYF
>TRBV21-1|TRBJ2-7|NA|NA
TGTGCCAACAGCAACGGGATAGGGCTGTCAGAGGGTCCTATCTACGAGCAGTACTTC
CANSNGIGLSEGPIYEQYF
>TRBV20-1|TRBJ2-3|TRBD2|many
TGCAGTGCTAGTTCACTAGCGGGATTGTCGCAGTATTTT
CSASSLAGLSQYF
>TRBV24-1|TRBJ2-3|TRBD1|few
TGTGCCACCAGTGGCCCGATCCGGACAGGGTCGGATACGCAGTATTTT
CATSGPIRTGSDTQYF